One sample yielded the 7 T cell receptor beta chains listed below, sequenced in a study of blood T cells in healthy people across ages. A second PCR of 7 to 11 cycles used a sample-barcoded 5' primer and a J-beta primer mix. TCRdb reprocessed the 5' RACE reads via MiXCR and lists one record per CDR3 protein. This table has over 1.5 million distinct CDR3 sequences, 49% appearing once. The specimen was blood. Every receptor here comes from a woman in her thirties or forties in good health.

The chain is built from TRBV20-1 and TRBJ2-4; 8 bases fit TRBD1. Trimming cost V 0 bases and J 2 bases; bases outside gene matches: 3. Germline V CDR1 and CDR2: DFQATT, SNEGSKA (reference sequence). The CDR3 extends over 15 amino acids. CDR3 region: CSAREQGASKNIQYF. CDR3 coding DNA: TGCAGTGCTAGAGAGCAGGGGGCGTCCAAAAACATTCAGTACTTC.

In nucleotides, the CDR3 is TGTGCCAGCAGCGCAGCACGAATGGGGACCCAGTACTTC. Its translation: CASSAARMGTQYF. The chain recombines TRBV7-2 with TRBJ2-5; no firm D call. This CDR3 region has 13 residues. Germline assignment: CDR1 SGHTA and CDR2 FQGNSA. Trimming took 5 bases from V and 7 from J, leaving 14 bases between them.

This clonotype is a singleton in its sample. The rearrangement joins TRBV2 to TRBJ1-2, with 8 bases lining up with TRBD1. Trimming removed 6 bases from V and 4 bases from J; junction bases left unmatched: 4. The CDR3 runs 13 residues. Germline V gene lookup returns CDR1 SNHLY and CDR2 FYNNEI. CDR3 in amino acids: CASREGQVYGYTF. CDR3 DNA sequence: TGTGCCAGCAGAGAGGGACAGGTCTATGGCTACACCTTC.

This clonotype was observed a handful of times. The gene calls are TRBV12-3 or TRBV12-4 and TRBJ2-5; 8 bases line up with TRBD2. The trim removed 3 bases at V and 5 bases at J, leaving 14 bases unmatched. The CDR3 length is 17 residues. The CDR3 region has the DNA TGTGCCAGCAGTTTTGCGTTGGGCGGGGGGTCGGACGAGACCCAGTACTTC. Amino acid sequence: CASSFALGGGSDETQYF.

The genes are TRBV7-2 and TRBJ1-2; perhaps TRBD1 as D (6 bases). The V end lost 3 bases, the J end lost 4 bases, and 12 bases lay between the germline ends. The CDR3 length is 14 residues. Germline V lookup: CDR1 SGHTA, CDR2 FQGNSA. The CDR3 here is CASSLDRRLYGYTF. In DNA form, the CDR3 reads TGTGCCAGCAGCTTGGACAGACGCCTCTATGGCTACACCTTC.

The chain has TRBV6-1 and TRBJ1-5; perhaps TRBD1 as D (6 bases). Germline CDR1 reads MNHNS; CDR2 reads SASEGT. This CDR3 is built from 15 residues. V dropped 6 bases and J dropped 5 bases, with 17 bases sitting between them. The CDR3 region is CASRDRPASDQPQHF. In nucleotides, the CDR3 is TGTGCCAGCAGGGACAGACCTGCTTCCGATCAGCCCCAGCATTTT.

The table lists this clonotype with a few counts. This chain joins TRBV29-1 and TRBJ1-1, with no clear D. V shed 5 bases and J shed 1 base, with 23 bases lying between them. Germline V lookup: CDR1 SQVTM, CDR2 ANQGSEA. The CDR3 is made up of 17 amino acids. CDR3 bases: TGCAGCGTTCTGGGGAGGTCCGGGAGTGAGGGGAACACTGAAGCTTTCTTT. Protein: CSVLGRSGSEGNTEAFF.